This T cell receptor beta chain was captured by sequencing in a study of T cell responses to AZD1222 COVID-19 vaccine. Comments on this clone: What it binds is unknown.

The protocol was immunoSEQ multiplex PCR, while the TCRdb copy is restricted to in-frame clones and leaves out a portion. This table holds about 150,000 clones, roughly 90% found once. CDR1 and CDR2 from the germline V gene are LNHNV and YYDKDF (reference sequence). The trim removed 5 bases at V and 3 bases at J, leaving 10 bases unmatched. CDR3 size: 16 residues. Study-wide results and limits: Just 5 to 7 AZD1222 recipients were seropositive at baseline. The donor cohort was predominantly white British with a female majority, and clonal diversity may have been underestimated.

The receptor was derived from an adult in good health. This specimen consisted of peripheral blood, obtained on day 0 of AZD1222 vaccination. This chain uses TRBV15 with TRBJ2-1; 7 bases fit TRBD1. The CDR3 DNA follows: TGTGCCACCAGCTCCCTCCCCCGGGACAGCTACAATGAGCAGTTCTTC. It is translated as CATSSLPRDSYNEQFF.